This is a list of T cell receptor beta chains from one sample in a study of human T cells and chemical hapten exposure. TCRdb re-called the RACE reads with MiXCR, one entry per CDR3 protein. Among over 55,000 distinct CDR3 sequences listed, around 10% were seen once. Material: whole blood, obtained in connection with sensitization to the hapten diphenylcyclopropenone (DPC). These receptors all stem from a man in his forties with alopecia areata. Some clones in this sample may be carry-over from other donors' samples. Each CDR3 is given with its conserved first and last residue. D genes are given only for firm matches. Expanded clones are given a class, and other clones once, few, many or no size at all.

abundance: few
d_gene: TRBD2
j_gene: TRBJ2-3
v_gene: TRBV20-1
CDR3nt: TGCAGTGCTTCTACCGTGGCGGGAGGGGGTACAGATACGCAGTATTTT
CDR3aa: CSASTVAGGGTDTQYF

abundance: few
d_gene: -
j_gene: TRBJ2-3
v_gene: TRBV7-3
CDR3nt: TGTGCCAGCAGCTTTAGGGCAAGCGGCACAGATACGCAGTATTTT
CDR3aa: CASSFRASGTDTQYF

abundance: many
d_gene: -
j_gene: TRBJ2-3
v_gene: TRBV28
CDR3nt: TGTGCCAGCAGTGGCACCGGGACGGAGCTCACAGATACGCAGTATTTT
CDR3aa: CASSGTGTELTDTQYF

abundance: -
d_gene: -
j_gene: TRBJ1-6
v_gene: TRBV19
CDR3nt: TGTGCCAGTAGCCCGACAGCCCCCCCACCACCCCTCCACTTT
CDR3aa: CASSPTAPPPPLHF

abundance: many
d_gene: -
j_gene: TRBJ2-7
v_gene: TRBV19
CDR3nt: TGTGCCAGTAGTATAACGGCCTCCTACGAGCAGTACTTC
CDR3aa: CASSITASYEQYF

abundance: many
d_gene: -
j_gene: TRBJ2-1
v_gene: TRBV25-1
CDR3nt: TGTGCCAGCGGCGACATACGTTACTACAATGAGCAGTTCTTC
CDR3aa: CASGDIRYYNEQFF

abundance: -
d_gene: -
j_gene: TRBJ1-5
v_gene: TRBV6-2/TRBV6-3
CDR3nt: TGTGCCAGCAGTTACAGTCAGGGTAGCAATCAGCCCCAGCATTTT
CDR3aa: CASSYSQGSNQPQHF

abundance: -
d_gene: TRBD2
j_gene: TRBJ2-7
v_gene: TRBV4-3
CDR3nt: TGCGCCAGCAGCCAAGATCTCACGGGAGGGTACGAGCAGTACTTC
CDR3aa: CASSQDLTGGYEQYF

abundance: -
d_gene: -
j_gene: TRBJ2-2
v_gene: TRBV19
CDR3nt: TGTGCCAGTACCATAGGGGGAGCCGGGGAGCTGTTTTTT
CDR3aa: CASTIGGAGELFF

abundance: many
d_gene: -
j_gene: TRBJ2-2
v_gene: TRBV5-5
CDR3nt: TGTGCCAGCAGCCCGAGTCCCGGGGAGCTGTTTTTT
CDR3aa: CASSPSPGELFF

abundance: many
d_gene: -
j_gene: TRBJ2-7
v_gene: TRBV20-1
CDR3nt: TGCAGTGCTAGAGATTGGGACGGTAGTCCCAAGGAGCAGTACTTC
CDR3aa: CSARDWDGSPKEQYF

abundance: many
d_gene: TRBD2
j_gene: TRBJ2-1
v_gene: TRBV30
CDR3nt: TGTGCCTGGGGGCTAGCGGGAGGAAGCGATGAGCAGTTCTTC
CDR3aa: CAWGLAGGSDEQFF

abundance: few
d_gene: -
j_gene: TRBJ1-1
v_gene: TRBV7-9
CDR3nt: TGTGCCAGCAGCTCCATGACAGAAGGAGCTTTCTTT
CDR3aa: CASSSMTEGAFF

abundance: -
d_gene: -
j_gene: TRBJ1-5
v_gene: TRBV28
CDR3nt: TGTGCCGGCGGCGACACCCGATTCAATCAGCCCCAGCATTTT
CDR3aa: CAGGDTRFNQPQHF